Presented here are 21 T cell receptor beta chains from one specimen sequenced in a study of T cells expressing NK-cell markers. From the 5' RACE reads, TCRdb lists one entry per CDR3 protein and no DNA. Its table records roughly 450,000 distinct CDR3 sequences. The sequenced sample consisted of blood T cells: a sorted CD56 or NKG2C T cell subset, CD4+ or CD8+ T cells, or bulk PBMC T cells (not recorded which). These receptors were obtained from a woman in her fifties or sixties in good health.

The J gene is TRBJ2-1, the V gene TRBV4-1; the D call of TRBD2 rests on TCRdb alone, since no DNA is present to check it. The germline V gene encodes CDR1 MGHRA and CDR2 YSYEKL. CDR3 size: 15 residues. The CDR3 reads CASSQLAGPGREQFF.

The chain combines TRBV12-3 or TRBV12-4 with TRBJ2-2. The CDR3 has 14 residues. CDR3 sequence reads: CASSLVGADGELFF.

The rearrangement links TRBV5-1 to TRBJ2-5. From germline, CDR1 is SGHRS and CDR2 YFSETQ. This CDR3 has 16 residues. This chain's CDR3 is CASSFYSGSSAETQYF.

The chain recombines TRBV3-1 with TRBJ2-1; TCRdb lists TRBD2, though no DNA is available to test this call. The germline CDR1 and CDR2 sequences are LGHDT and YNNKEL (reference sequence). The CDR3 has 17 residues. CDR3: CASSPLNPGLAGPEQFF.

This rearrangement joins TRBV3-1 to TRBJ2-7. This CDR3 is built from 14 residues. CDR1 is LGHDT and CDR2 is YNNKEL in the germline V gene (reference sequence). The CDR3 protein is CASSQGGRSGEQYF.

The genes are TRBV24-1 and TRBJ1-5. The germline V gene encodes CDR1 KGHDR and CDR2 SFDVKD. CDR3 size: 17 residues. This CDR3 reads CATSAAAGEGPNQPQHF.

The chain carries TRBV5-5 and TRBJ2-2; TCRdb calls TRBD1, which cannot be checked without DNA. Germline V lookup: CDR1 SGHKS, CDR2 YYEKEE (reference sequence). The CDR3 loop spans 16 amino acids. CDR3: CASTFQGDANTGELFF.

This chain uses TRBV4-1 with TRBJ2-5; the TCRdb D gene call, TRBD2, has no DNA to confirm it. The germline CDR1 and CDR2 sequences are MGHRA and YSYEKL. The CDR3 loop spans 16 amino acids. The CDR3 spells CASSQPRGTSQETQYF.

The rearrangement links TRBV14 to TRBJ1-2. The CDR3 has 12 residues. Per germline, CDR1 SGHDN and CDR2 FVKESK. The CDR3 here is CASSHASYGYTF.

CDR3 loop: CASSLMAGFYTF. The chain combines TRBV5-1 with TRBJ1-2. This CDR3 is built from 12 residues. Germline V gene sequence: CDR1 SGHRS, CDR2 YFSETQ.

V is TRBV2 and J is TRBJ1-2; TCRdb designates TRBD1, a call that cannot be tested without DNA. The CDR3 runs to 13 residues. The germline gives CDR1 SNHLY, CDR2 FYNNEI. CDR3 residues: CARRDRAKSGYTF.

The chain has TRBV24-1 and TRBJ2-3; TCRdb calls TRBD1, which cannot be checked without DNA. Germline CDR1 and CDR2: KGHDR and SFDVKD. The CDR3 spans 16 residues. CDR3 loop: CATSDSDRRSADTQYF.

The chain couples TRBV12-3 or TRBV12-4 to TRBJ2-1; the TRBD1 assignment by TCRdb is unverifiable without DNA. The CDR3 contains 11 residues. The CDR3 is CASSDPGEQFF.

The gene calls are TRBV9 and TRBJ2-3; as DNA is missing, the TRBD2 call by TCRdb cannot be tested. This CDR3 has 18 residues. Germline V gives CDR1 SGDLS, CDR2 YYNGEE. CDR3 sequence reads: CASSVATFGLAAGDTQYF.

The chain has TRBV5-5 and TRBJ2-1; TCRdb names TRBD1, which stays unverified in the absence of DNA. There are 16 residues in the CDR3. Per germline, CDR1 SGHKS and CDR2 YYEKEE (reference sequence). The CDR3 sequence: CASNPWPMSSYNEQFF.

The J gene is TRBJ2-3, the V gene TRBV20-1. CDR1 is DFQATT and CDR2 is SNEGSKA in the germline V gene (reference sequence). This CDR3 spans 12 amino acids. The CDR3 reads CSARGTKDTQYF.

The chain has TRBV29-1 and TRBJ1-5; TCRdb's D call of TRBD1 is untestable without DNA. This CDR3 has 14 amino acids. Germline CDR1 reads SQVTM; CDR2 reads ANQGSEA. CDR3 residues: CSVRTGNSNQPQHF.

The V call is TRBV7-9, the J call TRBJ2-7; TCRdb outputs TRBD1, but without DNA this stays unchecked. The germline gives CDR1 SEHNR, CDR2 FQNEAQ (reference sequence). This CDR3 has 14 amino acids. CDR3 in amino acids: CASSTWDSNYEQYF. The full variable domain, in which reference TRBV7-9 and TRBJ2-7 provide the parts outside the CDR3, is DTGVSQNPRHKITKRGQNVTFRCDPISEHNRLYWYRQTLGQGPEFLTYFQNEAQLEKSRLLSDRFSAERPKGSFSTLEIQRTEQGDSAMYLCASSTWDSNYEQYFGPGTRLTVT.

The J gene is TRBJ1-5, the V gene TRBV24-1; the TCRdb D gene call, TRBD1, has no DNA to confirm it. The CDR3 totals 12 residues. Per germline, CDR1 KGHDR and CDR2 SFDVKD. The CDR3 sequence: CAVRGNNQPQHF.

The chain couples TRBV2 to TRBJ2-3; with no DNA, the TCRdb D assignment of TRBD2 cannot be verified. This CDR3 spans 15 amino acids. Germline V lookup: CDR1 SNHLY, CDR2 FYNNEI. CDR3 in amino acids: CASSAGSGGTDTQYF.

The gene calls are TRBV11-2 and TRBJ2-5; the D call from TCRdb, TRBD2, cannot be confirmed without DNA. Germline assignment: CDR1 SGHAT and CDR2 FQNNGV. The CDR3 extends over 14 amino acids. This CDR3 is CASSPKTSDETQYF.